This T cell receptor beta chain was sequenced in a study of T cells in Graves' hyperthyroidism and ophthalmopathy. A note on this clonotype: Antigen specificity is unknown.

Study outcomes and limitations: The authors' 13 V-J model separated ophthalmopathy from stable hyperthyroidism.

There were TCR beta CDR3 regions amplified from RNA transcripts. RT-PCR in the first round (using the HTBI primer set) targeted the TCR CDR3. TCRdb analysed the multiplex PCR reads with MiXCR anew, one entry per CDR3 protein. The table lists 300,000 to 400,000 distinct CDR3 sequences, 18% of them singletons, with about 38% in the top ten. Germline CDR1 and CDR2: LNHDA and SQIVND (reference sequence). Trimming removed 3 bases at V and 5 bases at J, with 5 bases between. This CDR3 spans 11 amino acids. Sequenced sample: blood. The clonotype comes from a young man with Graves' ophthalmopathy. This chain connects TRBV19 to TRBJ2-7, with D perhaps given as TRBD1 or TRBD2 (5 bases each). The CDR3 DNA follows: TGTGCCAGTAGTATGGGGGACGAGCAGTACTTC. This gives the protein CASSMGDEQYF.